The 29 T cell receptor beta chains in this list originate from one sample, sequenced in a study of cytomegalovirus exposure and HLA in healthy donors. The primer mix had 60 Vbeta and 13 Jbeta primers. TCRdb keeps only in-frame clones here, not all; method: immunoSEQ multiplex PCR. The sample includes tens of thousands of clones, 73% of them seen just once. The material sequenced was PBMCs. The receptors were sampled from a man in his fifties in good health and CMV-seronegative.

V and J are TRBV5-6 and TRBJ2-3; 9 bases align to TRBD1. CDR1 is SGHDT, CDR2 YYEEEE, per germline. With V trimmed by 2 bases and J by 0 bases, 7 bases remained unmatched. The CDR3 has 17 amino acids. The CDR3 coding sequence is TGTGCCAGCAGCTTAATTTTACAGGGGGCGAGCACAGATACGCAGTATTTT. This codes for CASSLILQGASTDTQYF.

V is TRBV13 and J is TRBJ1-6; D may be TRBD1 (6 bases). The CDR3 covers 15 residues. Germline V lookup: CDR1 PRHDT, CDR2 FYEKMQ (reference sequence). V lost 8 bases, J lost 9 bases, and 20 bases lay in between. CDR3 protein: CASRGRGGGSSPLHF. The CDR3 region has the DNA TGTGCCAGCCGGGGGCGGGGGGGCGGTAGTTCACCCCTCCACTTT.

This sequence joins TRBV10-1 and TRBJ2-2; no reliable D call. This CDR3 is 15 amino acids long. Trimming shortened V by 0 bases and J by 1 base, and 6 bases separated the two germline ends. CDR1 WNHNN and CDR2 SYGVQD come from the germline V gene (reference sequence). DNA of the CDR3: TGCGCCAGCAGTGAGTCGAGAAGGAACACCGGGGAGCTGTTTTTT. Translated: CASSESRRNTGELFF.

The rearrangement links TRBV2 to TRBJ1-1; D unclear. This CDR3 spans 11 amino acids. V lost 7 bases to trimming and J lost 4 bases, with 7 bases between them. Per the germline V gene, CDR1 is SNHLY and CDR2 is FYNNEI. The CDR3 sequence: CASTRVTEAFF. As DNA, the CDR3 is TGTGCCAGCACTCGGGTCACTGAAGCTTTCTTT.

The V gene is TRBV7-9, the J gene TRBJ1-1; D is unresolved. The CDR3 has 14 amino acids. V lost 4 bases, J lost 4 bases, and 13 bases lay in between. Germline CDR1 SEHNR, CDR2 FQNEAQ (reference sequence). CDR3 in DNA: TGTGCCAGCAGCTCTGAGGTGAGCGCCACTGAAGCTTTCTTT. Protein: CASSSEVSATEAFF.

With respect to this clone: One end of the junction fails to match germline, which may point to a read error. V is TRBV2 and J is TRBJ1-1; the D is unclear. The CDR3 consists of 10 residues. Per the germline V gene, CDR1 is SNHLY and CDR2 is FYNNEI. The CDR3 is CASSDVGASF. The CDR3 region has the DNA TGTGCCAGCAGTGATGTCGGAGCTTCCTTT.

The chain combines TRBV10-3 with TRBJ2-2; a possible D gene is TRBD2 (5 bases). Trimming took 2 bases from V and 4 from J, leaving 11 bases between them. Looked up from germline, CDR1 is ENHRY and CDR2 is SYGVKD. The CDR3 runs 15 residues. CDR3 nucleotide sequence: TGTGCCATCAGTGAGACACTAGACCTCACCGGGGAGCTGTTTTTT. Amino acid sequence: CAISETLDLTGELFF.

The chain employs TRBV6-1 and TRBJ1-1; 7 nucleotides align to TRBD1. Germline CDR1 is MNHNS and CDR2 is SASEGT. V was clipped by 2 bases and J by 1 base; unmatched bases: 1. The CDR3 spans 14 residues. CDR3 sequence (DNA): TGTGCCAGCAGTGAAAGGGGGCAGAACACTGAAGCTTTCTTT. Translated: CASSERGQNTEAFF.

The chain has TRBV30 and TRBJ1-1; TRBD1 is a possible D gene (6 bases). Trimming pared 6 bases from V and 1 base from J, leaving 18 bases between. Germline CDR1 reads GTSNPN; CDR2 reads SVGIG (reference sequence). The CDR3 is 15 residues long. CDR3 bases: TGTGCCTGCAGGGACACCGGGACACCGAACACTGAAGCTTTCTTT. As protein: CACRDTGTPNTEAFF.

This clone was observed once. V gene TRBV29-1 combines with J gene TRBJ1-1; D not certain. CDR1 and CDR2 (germline): SQVTM, ANQGSEA. V was clipped by 3 bases and J by 0 bases, with 14 bases between them. This CDR3 has 15 amino acids. The CDR3 reads CSVDRGPGMNTEAFF. The CDR3 DNA reads TGCAGCGTTGATCGTGGGCCAGGCATGAACACTGAAGCTTTCTTT.

The rearrangement joins TRBV5-1 to TRBJ2-7; 12 nucleotides agree with TRBD2. The J segment lost 9 bases and the V segment lost 1 base, leaving 5 bases of the junction unmatched. Germline values: CDR1 SGHRS, CDR2 YFSETQ. The length of the CDR3 is 14 residues. The CDR3 sequence is CASSLTGTSGWQYF. For the CDR3, the DNA is TGCGCCAGCAGCTTGACCGGGACTAGCGGGTGGCAGTACTTC.

This clone occurred a few times. This chain connects TRBV10-2 to TRBJ2-6, with a tentative D call TRBD1 (5 bases). CDR3 length: 16 residues. Trimming stripped 2 bases from V and 0 bases from J, with 8 bases between. Germline V gene data show CDR1 as WSHSY and CDR2 as SAAADI. The CDR3 DNA is TGCGCCAGCAGTGAGGCAGGGTTCTCTGGGGCCAACGTCCTGACTTTC. This sequence encodes CASSEAGFSGANVLTF.

CDR3 loop: CASSILGRGQVGQPQHF. CDR3 in DNA: TGTGCCAGTAGTATCCTCGGCAGGGGGCAGGTAGGTCAGCCCCAGCATTTT. V and J are TRBV19 and TRBJ1-5; the match to TRBD1 covers 8 bases. The trim removed 3 bases at V and 6 bases at J, leaving 13 bases unmatched. The V gene's germline CDR1 is LNHDA and CDR2 SQIVND (reference sequence). The CDR3 consists of 17 residues.

V and J are TRBV10-1 and TRBJ2-5, with 10 nucleotides matching TRBD1. Germline lookup yields CDR1 WNHNN and CDR2 SYGVQD (reference sequence). The CDR3 is 15 amino acids. The V and J ends lost 3 bases and 5 bases, in that order; junction bases with no gene match: 6. CDR3 in DNA: TGCGCCAGCAGTGAAAGGACAGGGGGGCGGGAGACCCAGTACTTC. Its translation is CASSERTGGRETQYF.

The rearrangement links TRBV7-9 to TRBJ1-6; TRBD1 matches at 8 bases. After removal of 4 bases from V and 6 bases from J, the junction contained 8 bases not matched to a gene. CDR3 size: 16 residues. The germline CDR1 and CDR2 sequences are SEHNR and FQNEAQ (reference sequence). The CDR3 sequence is CASSSSGTGTNSPLHF. The CDR3 DNA follows: TGTGCCAGCAGCTCTTCCGGGACAGGCACTAATTCACCCCTCCACTTT.

This clone was counted a single time. The CDR3 region is CAWSVLAGPYNEQFF. In nucleotides, the CDR3 is TGTGCCTGGAGTGTACTTGCGGGGCCTTACAATGAGCAGTTCTTC. The chain is built from TRBV30 and TRBJ2-1, with D perhaps matching TRBD2 (6 bases). CDR3 length: 15 residues. Germline V lookup: CDR1 GTSNPN, CDR2 SVGIG (reference sequence). Trimming left V 0 bases short and J 4 bases short, with 13 bases between.

The rearrangement joins TRBV5-6 to TRBJ2-3; D might be TRBD1 (6 bases). CDR1 and CDR2 from the germline V gene are SGHDT and YYEEEE. The CDR3 covers 13 residues. Trimming cost V 0 bases and J 4 bases, with 6 bases left between them. This CDR3 is CASSLAGADTQYF. The CDR3, as DNA: TGTGCCAGCAGCTTGGCAGGGGCAGATACGCAGTATTTT.

The gene calls are TRBV5-1 and TRBJ1-2, with D possibly being TRBD1 (6 bases). This CDR3 is built from 16 residues. Germline V gene sequence: CDR1 SGHRS, CDR2 YFSETQ. Trimming cost V 0 bases and J 0 bases, with 12 bases left between them. CDR3 sequence (DNA): TGCGCCAGCAGCTTGGTGCAGGGGCCTGCTAACTATGGCTACACCTTC. Its translation: CASSLVQGPANYGYTF.

This clone was observed a few times. The rearrangement joins TRBV10-1 to TRBJ1-5; possible D gene TRBD1, 5 bases. Germline V CDR1 and CDR2: WNHNN, SYGVQD (reference sequence). Trimming left V 6 bases short and J 4 bases short, with 7 bases between. The CDR3 extends over 12 amino acids. The CDR3 here is CASSQGNQPQHF. The CDR3 DNA sequence: TGCGCCAGCAGCCAGGGTAATCAGCCCCAGCATTTT.

This sequence joins TRBV5-1 and TRBJ2-2; 7 bases are a match to TRBD1. CDR1 and CDR2 (germline): SGHRS, YFSETQ. The CDR3 runs 15 residues. V shed 4 bases and J 4 bases; nucleotides not matched to a gene: 7. The CDR3 is CASSMGQLLTGELFF. The CDR3 DNA reads TGCGCCAGCAGCATGGGACAGCTTCTCACCGGGGAGCTGTTTTTT.

J is TRBJ1-6 and V is TRBV19; D is ambiguous. The CDR3 totals 14 residues. Deletions cut 4 bases from V and 0 bases from J, with 4 bases between. Germline V gives CDR1 LNHDA, CDR2 SQIVND (reference sequence). The CDR3 DNA follows: TGTGCCAGTAGTACGAGCTCCTATAATTCACCCCTCCACTTT. It specifies CASSTSSYNSPLHF. The variable domain in full, completed from reference TRBV19 and TRBJ1-6, reads DGGITQSPKYLFRKEGQNVTLSCEQNLNHDAMYWYRQDPGQGLRLIYYSQIVNDFQKGDIAEGYSVSREKKESFPLTVTSAQKNPTAFYLCASSTSSYNSPLHFGNGTRLTVT.

The chain uses TRBV6-4 and TRBJ1-1; D not certain. Germline CDR1 reads MRHNA; CDR2 reads SNTAGT. The CDR3 covers 13 residues. The V gene lost 8 bases and the J gene lost 0 bases, with 10 bases spanning the gap. Here the CDR3 DNA reads TGTGCCAGCTCTACTGATCTGAACACTGAAGCTTTCTTT. Translated: CASSTDLNTEAFF.

This clone was seen a handful of times. V and J are TRBV6-1 and TRBJ2-3, with D perhaps TRBD1 (6 bases). The V gene's germline CDR1 is MNHNS and CDR2 SASEGT. The germline V and J ends were trimmed by 6 bases and 5 bases, with 15 bases remaining between them. The CDR3 is 14 amino acids. The CDR3 loop is CASRPQGLGDTQYF. The CDR3 region has the DNA TGTGCCAGCAGACCACAGGGTCTAGGAGATACGCAGTATTTT.

The genes are TRBV2 and TRBJ1-3, with TRBD1 identical over 7 bases. Germline V gene sequence: CDR1 SNHLY, CDR2 FYNNEI. This CDR3 spans 13 amino acids. Unmatched junction bases numbered 5, after V lost 11 bases and J lost 1 base. In nucleotides, the CDR3 is TGTGCCGCTCCGACAGGGTCTGGAAACACCATATATTTT. Translating gives CAAPTGSGNTIYF.

The CDR3 DNA follows: TGTGCCAGCTCACCTTTGGGACTAGCGGGGACCGGCGAGCAGTACTTC. Protein product: CASSPLGLAGTGEQYF. The rearrangement joins TRBV18 to TRBJ2-7, with 13 bases identical to TRBD2. With V trimmed by 3 bases and J by 6 bases, 8 bases remained unmatched. The CDR3 covers 16 residues. Germline CDR1 reads KGHSH; CDR2 reads LQKENI.

CDR3 amino acids: CATRRNPGESYEQYF. The DNA for the CDR3 is TGTGCCACCAGAAGAAACCCAGGGGAATCCTACGAGCAGTACTTC. V is TRBV15 and J is TRBJ2-7; TRBD1 is a possible D gene (6 bases). The CDR3 has 15 residues. Germline V gives CDR1 LNHNV, CDR2 YYDKDF (reference sequence). The ends were cut back, 6 bases at V and 1 base at J, with 16 bases in the middle.

The V gene is TRBV7-9, the J gene TRBJ1-2, with D perhaps matching TRBD1 (6 bases). Trimming pared 7 bases from V and 4 bases from J, leaving 10 bases between. The length of the CDR3 is 12 residues. In germline, CDR1 is SEHNR, CDR2 FQNEAQ (reference sequence). The CDR3 here is CASTQGGYGYTF. CDR3 bases: TGTGCCAGCACCCAAGGGGGCTATGGCTACACCTTC.

The CDR3 nucleotides read TGCGCCAGCAGCTTGGGGGACAAGCTTCGGGAGACCCAGTACTTC. Protein product: CASSLGDKLRETQYF. V is TRBV5-1 and J is TRBJ2-5, with a weak D call TRBD1 (6 bases). The CDR3 totals 15 residues. The germline V and J ends were trimmed by 0 bases and 5 bases, with 14 bases remaining between them. Germline assignment: CDR1 SGHRS and CDR2 YFSETQ. Complete variable domain (other parts from reference TRBV5-1 and TRBJ2-5): KAGVTQTPRYLIKTRGQQVTLSCSPISGHRSVSWYQQTPGQGLQFLFEYFSETQRNKGNFPGRFSGRQFSNSRSEMNVSTLELGDSALYLCASSLGDKLRETQYFGPGTRLLVL.

The chain combines TRBV5-1 with TRBJ2-2, with a weak D call TRBD2 (6 bases). This CDR3 spans 15 amino acids. V gave up 2 bases and J gave up 1 base, with 9 bases separating them. Germline-derived CDR1 and CDR2 are SGHRS and YFSETQ. The DNA for the CDR3 is TGCGCCAGCAGCTTAACAGCGGGGAACACCGGGGAGCTGTTTTTT. Translating gives CASSLTAGNTGELFF.